One sample yielded the 15 T cell receptor beta chains listed below, sequenced in a study of blood T cell repertoires in COVID-19 (TCRdb year 2020). The library was built by means of the immunoSEQ multiplex PCR assay. The clones in this table, taken by TCRdb from immuneACCESS, are in-frame only. Not every clone is retained; where verified, under half of the shortfall comes from an unresolved V gene, and the cause of the rest is unknown. The sample contains under 65,000 clones, about 70% of them found a single time. Around 13% of the sample comes from the top ten. Sample: peripheral blood. The receptors were sampled from a woman aged 70-85 years with acute or convalescent COVID-19.

The rearrangement uses TRBV24-1 and TRBJ2-5, with a weak D call TRBD1 (7 bases). Germline lookup yields CDR1 KGHDR and CDR2 SFDVKD. Trimming pared 9 bases from V and 1 base from J, leaving 17 bases between. This CDR3 is 15 amino acids long. The CDR3 protein is CATRRGRGAQETQYF. The CDR3 DNA follows: TGTGCCACCCGACGGGGCAGGGGGGCCCAAGAGACCCAGTACTTC.

This clone was seen once. The genes are TRBV12-3 or TRBV12-4 and TRBJ1-4; possible D gene TRBD1, 5 bases. The CDR3 runs to 13 residues. Trimming took off 6 bases at V and 14 bases at J, with 19 bases between the two ends. This chain's CDR3 is CASSPQGPPRLFF. The CDR3 nucleotides read TGTGCCAGCAGCCCCCAGGGCCCCCCGCGTCTGTTTTTT.

This chain links TRBV19 with TRBJ2-1; TRBD2 matches 8 bases. The junction had 6 bases not matched to a gene; V was cut back by 3 bases and J by 8 bases. The CDR3 has 14 residues. Germline CDR1 is LNHDA and CDR2 is SQIVND (reference sequence). CDR3 loop: CASSIYGGVDEQFF. CDR3 nucleotides: TGTGCCAGTAGTATTTACGGGGGGGTGGATGAGCAGTTCTTC.

The rearrangement links TRBV7-9 to TRBJ1-4; possible D gene TRBD1, 6 bases. Trimming took off 0 bases at V and 8 bases at J, with 16 bases between the two ends. Germline V gene lookup returns CDR1 SEHNR and CDR2 FQNEAQ (reference sequence). This CDR3 has 16 residues. CDR3 in DNA: TGTGCCAGCAGCTTAGCGCTTGGGGGCTCGGGGGAAAAACTGTTTTTT. Protein: CASSLALGGSGEKLFF. The variable domain in full, with the rest retrieved from reference TRBV7-9 and TRBJ1-4, is DTGVSQNPRHKITKRGQNVTFRCDPISEHNRLYWYRQTLGQGPEFLTYFQNEAQLEKSRLLSDRFSAERPKGSFSTLEIQRTEQGDSAMYLCASSLALGGSGEKLFFGSGTQLSVL.

This sequence joins TRBV24-1 and TRBJ2-2, with 10 positions matching TRBD2. With 3 bases clipped from V and 6 bases from J, the junction kept 9 bases outside the gene matches. Per germline, CDR1 KGHDR and CDR2 SFDVKD. This CDR3 comprises 17 residues. The CDR3 DNA is TGTGCCACCAGTGATCCCTCGAGCGGGGGGGCCGCCGGGGAGCTGTTTTTT. Translating it yields CATSDPSSGGAAGELFF.

The rearrangement joins TRBV27 to TRBJ1-3, with D hard to call. Trimming took 0 bases from V and 1 from J, leaving 7 bases between them. This CDR3 is built from 15 residues. CDR1 is MNHEY, CDR2 SMNVEV, per germline (reference sequence). The CDR3 region is CASSLSSRSGNTIYF. CDR3 nucleotides: TGTGCCAGCAGTTTATCGTCCAGATCTGGAAACACCATATATTTT.

This chain links TRBV19 with TRBJ2-7; TRBD1 matches at 10 bases. With V trimmed by 6 bases and J by 3 bases, 5 bases remained unmatched. CDR3 size: 14 residues. Germline loops: CDR1 LNHDA, CDR2 SQIVND (reference sequence). CDR3: CASRAGQGYYEQYF. The CDR3 nucleotides read TGTGCCAGTAGGGCGGGACAGGGGTACTACGAGCAGTACTTC.

This clone appeared a single time. The chain uses TRBV30 and TRBJ1-1; no definite D call. The CDR3 is made up of 14 amino acids. V shed 4 bases and J shed 1 base, with 13 bases lying between them. Per the germline V gene, CDR1 is GTSNPN and CDR2 is SVGIG (reference sequence). The CDR3 spells CAWNLRRENTEAFF. The CDR3 DNA reads TGTGCCTGGAATTTACGAAGAGAGAACACTGAAGCTTTCTTT.

The V gene is TRBV6-5, the J gene TRBJ1-2, with D tentatively TRBD1 (5 bases). The CDR3 contains 14 residues. Trimming shortened V by 6 bases and J by 3 bases, and 14 bases separated the two germline ends. In germline, CDR1 is MNHEY, CDR2 SVGAGI. CDR3 DNA: TGTGCCAGCAGGACCGGGGGGAGTGACTATGGCTACACCTTC. This sequence encodes CASRTGGSDYGYTF.

The chain combines TRBV19 with TRBJ1-1; a possible D gene is TRBD1 (6 bases). This CDR3 is built from 14 residues. With 5 bases removed from V and 10 bases from J, the gap between germline ends came to 20 bases. Germline-derived CDR1 and CDR2 are LNHDA and SQIVND (reference sequence). The CDR3 sequence is CASSVRGRGRAAFF. The CDR3 nucleotides read TGTGCCAGTAGTGTGAGAGGGCGGGGGCGTGCAGCTTTCTTT. Supplemented by reference TRBV19 and TRBJ1-1, the full variable domain reads DGGITQSPKYLFRKEGQNVTLSCEQNLNHDAMYWYRQDPGQGLRLIYYSQIVNDFQKGDIAEGYSVSREKKESFPLTVTSAQKNPTAFYLCASSVRGRGRAAFFGQGTRLTVV.

This chain uses TRBV2 with TRBJ1-6; no definite D call. The CDR3 is 20 residues long. Per the germline V gene, CDR1 is SNHLY and CDR2 is FYNNEI. Trimming left V 8 bases short and J 1 base short, with 27 bases between. CDR3 sequence (DNA): TGTGCCAGCTGGGCCAGGAATGGACTAAGTGCTAGGTCCTATAATTCACCCCTCCACTTT. Its protein product is CASWARNGLSARSYNSPLHF.

The rearrangement joins TRBV10-3 to TRBJ2-3, with TRBD2 matching over 8 bases. Germline V gives CDR1 ENHRY, CDR2 SYGVKD. The CDR3 length is 15 residues. Losses at the gene ends were 7 bases for V and 0 bases for J; bases not matched to a gene: 6. The CDR3 nucleotides are TGTGCCATCAAGCGAGCGGGGGCCAGCACAGATACGCAGTATTTT. Translated, it gives CAIKRAGASTDTQYF.

This clone was found once. CDR3 DNA: TGTGCCAGCAGTGACGGCAGGCGACGGATGAACACTGAAGCTTTCTTT. Its translation is CASSDGRRRMNTEAFF. The chain uses TRBV6-1 and TRBJ1-1; D gene uncertain. This CDR3 comprises 16 residues. Trimming stripped 3 bases from V and 0 bases from J, with 14 bases between. Germline CDR1 is MNHNS and CDR2 is SASEGT.

For this clone: The same CDR3 arises from other DNA sequences in this sample as well. V usage is TRBV7-9 and J usage is TRBJ2-3, with D possibly matching TRBD1 (5 bases). The germline V and J ends were trimmed by 3 bases and 1 base, with 5 bases remaining between them. The CDR3 contains 13 residues. Germline V lookup: CDR1 SEHNR, CDR2 FQNEAQ (reference sequence). Here the CDR3 reads CASSLTGTDTQYF. CDR3 DNA sequence: TGTGCCAGCAGCTTGACAGGCACAGATACGCAGTATTTT.

The genes are TRBV19 and TRBJ2-3; 7 bases line up with TRBD1. CDR3 length: 16 amino acids. V was pared by 3 bases and J by 4 bases, with 10 bases of the junction left unmatched. Germline CDR1 is LNHDA and CDR2 is SQIVND (reference sequence). For the CDR3, the DNA is TGTGCCAGTAGTATCCCTAAGGGGGCAGGGGCAGATACGCAGTATTTT. Protein: CASSIPKGAGADTQYF.